The 28 T cell receptor beta chains below were found in one sample sequenced in a study of blood T cell repertoires in COVID-19. Using immunoSEQ multiplex PCR, the repertoire was profiled, and TCRdb retains in-frame clones only, with some absent. This sample carries over 150,000 clones, roughly four fifths of them seen once, and the ten largest clones take 6.5% to 8.5%. Sequenced material: peripheral blood. Every receptor here comes from a human donor in a cohort sampled during active COVID-19.

Only one count was recorded for this clone. V and J are TRBV6-1 and TRBJ1-5, with unresolved D. This CDR3 spans 14 amino acids. Trimming removed 0 bases at V and 4 bases at J, with 7 bases between. Germline lookup yields CDR1 MNHNS and CDR2 SASEGT. Written as DNA, the CDR3 is TGTGCCAGCAGTGAAGCAACGGTTAATCAGCCCCAGCATTTT. This codes for CASSEATVNQPQHF.

There are a few counts of this clone. The gene calls are TRBV30 and TRBJ1-2; the match to TRBD1 covers 7 bases. V lost 3 bases to trimming and J lost 6 bases; unmatched junction nucleotides: 13. There are 15 residues in the CDR3. Germline-derived CDR1 and CDR2 are GTSNPN and SVGIG (reference sequence). The CDR3 bases are TGTGCCTGGAGGGTAATAACACAGGGGTTGCATGGCTACACCTTC. This gives the protein CAWRVITQGLHGYTF.

The gene calls are TRBV19 and TRBJ1-4, with 7 bases that match TRBD1. V trimming: 3 bases; J trimming: 3 bases; junction bases outside the gene matches: 4. There are 15 residues in the CDR3. CDR1 is LNHDA, CDR2 SQIVND, per germline (reference sequence). CDR3 coding DNA: TGTGCCAGTAGTATCCAGGGGGTCGCTAATGAAAAACTGTTTTTT. Translated: CASSIQGVANEKLFF.

This clone has more than one count but fewer than ten. This chain links TRBV2 with TRBJ2-1; TRBD2 agrees at 14 bases. This CDR3 contains 19 residues. V lost 6 bases and J lost 8; bases outside the gene matches: 18. Germline values: CDR1 SNHLY, CDR2 FYNNEI. The CDR3 coding sequence is TGTGCCAGCAGCCCGAGACTAGCGGGGGGGCCATGGAGTAAAGATGAGCAGTTCTTC. Translated, it gives CASSPRLAGGPWSKDEQFF.

The chain couples TRBV5-1 to TRBJ2-3; D is uncertain. This CDR3 has 14 amino acids. Deletions cut 0 bases from V and 2 bases from J, with 7 bases between. Germline CDR1 reads SGHRS; CDR2 reads YFSETQ. CDR3 sequence: CASSLEQPTDTQYF. The CDR3 DNA sequence: TGCGCCAGCAGCTTGGAACAGCCCACAGATACGCAGTATTTT. The entire variable domain, with the rest obtained from reference TRBV5-1 and TRBJ2-3, is as follows: KAGVTQTPRYLIKTRGQQVTLSCSPISGHRSVSWYQQTPGQGLQFLFEYFSETQRNKGNFPGRFSGRQFSNSRSEMNVSTLELGDSALYLCASSLEQPTDTQYFGPGTRLTVL.

The genes are TRBV7-9 and TRBJ2-7; D not resolved. V was trimmed by 0 bases and J by 5 bases, leaving 11 bases between them. Germline V gene lookup returns CDR1 SEHNR and CDR2 FQNEAQ (reference sequence). This CDR3 spans 14 amino acids. DNA of the CDR3: TGTGCCAGCAGCTTAGCTGCAGGCTGGGACGAGCAGTACTTC. This gives the protein CASSLAAGWDEQYF.

The CDR3 coding sequence is TGTGCCAGCTCACCCCAGGACAGGGCAAAAAACATTCAGTACTTC. This codes for CASSPQDRAKNIQYF. The chain joins TRBV18 to TRBJ2-4, with 8 bases identical to TRBD1. CDR3 length: 15 residues. The V gene end was trimmed by 3 bases and the J gene end by 4 bases; junction bases not matched to a gene: 5. Germline CDR1 and CDR2: KGHSH and LQKENI. The full variable domain, its missing parts supplied by reference TRBV18 and TRBJ2-4, is NAGVMQNPRHLVRRRGQEARLRCSPMKGHSHVYWYRQLPEEGLKFMVYLQKENIIDESGMPKERFSAEFPKEGPSILRIQQVVRGDSAAYFCASSPQDRAKNIQYFGAGTRLSVL.

This chain connects TRBV5-4 to TRBJ1-2, with 7 bases matching TRBD1. V gave up 3 bases and J gave up 2 bases; unmatched junction bases: 1. Looked up from germline, CDR1 is SGHNT and CDR2 is YYREEE (reference sequence). The CDR3 has 13 residues. In nucleotides, the CDR3 is TGTGCCAGCAGCTCCAGGGGGAACTATGGCTACACCTTC. It encodes CASSSRGNYGYTF.

This clone showed up just a few times. The chain is built from TRBV5-1 and TRBJ1-1, with 9 nucleotides matching TRBD1. The V gene's germline CDR1 is SGHRS and CDR2 YFSETQ. The CDR3 runs 15 residues. The J segment lost 2 bases and the V segment lost 2 bases, leaving 4 bases of the junction unmatched. CDR3 sequence: CASSLSTGGNTEAFF. CDR3 coding DNA: TGCGCCAGCAGCTTATCGACAGGGGGAAACACTGAAGCTTTCTTT.

This clone was observed once. The chain carries TRBV29-1 and TRBJ2-1; D uncertain. Trimming left V 4 bases short and J 6 bases short, with 4 bases between. CDR1 and CDR2 (germline): SQVTM, ANQGSEA. This CDR3 is 10 amino acids long. CDR3 region: CSVGVNEQFF. The CDR3 DNA reads TGCAGCGTTGGAGTCAATGAGCAGTTCTTC.

V gene TRBV5-1 combines with J gene TRBJ2-7, with D tentatively TRBD2 (7 bases). In germline, CDR1 is SGHRS, CDR2 YFSETQ. CDR3 length equals 15 residues. Trimming stripped 2 bases from V and 7 bases from J, with 19 bases between. The CDR3 spells CASSLPSGGLSEQYF. Written as DNA, the CDR3 is TGCGCCAGCAGCTTACCTTCGGGGGGCCTATCTGAGCAGTACTTC.

The chain recombines TRBV5-4 with TRBJ1-1; TRBD1 matches at 7 bases. Trimming cost V 4 bases and J 11 bases; bases outside gene matches: 14. CDR3 length: 14 residues. The germline V gene has CDR1 SGHNT and CDR2 YYREEE (reference sequence). CDR3 amino acids: CASSTLTGPVRAFF. CDR3 nucleotides: TGTGCCAGCAGCACCTTGACAGGGCCGGTGAGGGCTTTCTTT.

The chain couples TRBV29-1 to TRBJ2-7; D might be TRBD1 (6 bases). Germline values: CDR1 SQVTM, CDR2 ANQGSEA. This CDR3 has 14 amino acids. Between the trimmed V and J ends, which lost 7 bases and 2 bases, there was a span of 18 bases. In DNA form, the CDR3 reads TGCAGCGCTACCGGTGGGTCAGGGGCCTACGAGCAGTACTTC. This sequence encodes CSATGGSGAYEQYF.

V is TRBV30 and J is TRBJ1-2; D may be TRBD1 (6 bases). The CDR3 runs to 13 residues. The germline V gene encodes CDR1 GTSNPN and CDR2 SVGIG (reference sequence). Written as DNA, the CDR3 is TGTGCGTCGACTGGGGGCCGACGCTATGGCTACACCTTC. It translates to CASTGGRRYGYTF.

The chain joins TRBV7-9 to TRBJ2-1; 10 bases agree with TRBD2. The CDR3 length is 15 residues. Germline loops: CDR1 SEHNR, CDR2 FQNEAQ (reference sequence). V dropped 7 bases and J dropped 9; count of bases not matched to a gene: 12. The CDR3 sequence is CASTSERGGFGEQFF. CDR3 bases: TGTGCCAGCACCTCTGAGCGGGGGGGCTTTGGTGAGCAGTTCTTC. Supplemented by reference TRBV7-9 and TRBJ2-1, the full variable domain reads DTGVSQNPRHKITKRGQNVTFRCDPISEHNRLYWYRQTLGQGPEFLTYFQNEAQLEKSRLLSDRFSAERPKGSFSTLEIQRTEQGDSAMYLCASTSERGGFGEQFFGPGTRLTVL.

The rearrangement links TRBV11-3 to TRBJ2-1, with D hard to call. The length of the CDR3 is 15 residues. Trimming pared 5 bases from V and 0 bases from J, leaving 11 bases between. The germline V gene encodes CDR1 SGHNT and CDR2 YENEEA. Here the CDR3 DNA reads TGTGCCAGCAGCGTTAGCCTCGGCTCCTACAATGAGCAGTTCTTC. This encodes CASSVSLGSYNEQFF. The entire variable domain, with the rest obtained from reference TRBV11-3 and TRBJ2-1, is as follows: EAGVVQSPRYKIIEKKQPVAFWCNPISGHNTLYWYLQNLGQGPELLIRYENEEAVDDSQLPKDRFSAERLKGVDSTLKIQPAELGDSAVYLCASSVSLGSYNEQFFGPGTRLTVL.

This clone was picked up a small number of times. This chain uses TRBV25-1 with TRBJ2-5; perhaps TRBD1 as D (6 bases). Germline CDR1 is MGHDK and CDR2 is SYGVNS. Trimming stripped 7 bases from V and 1 base from J, with 10 bases between. CDR3 length equals 13 residues. The CDR3 is CASTQGGQETQYF. CDR3 sequence (DNA): TGTGCCAGCACCCAAGGGGGCCAAGAGACCCAGTACTTC.

Remarks on this clone: This same CDR3 is encoded by further DNA sequences in the sample. CDR3 amino acids: CASSIGQGGYGYTF. The CDR3 DNA reads TGTGCCAGTAGTATAGGGCAGGGCGGCTATGGCTACACCTTC. The V gene is TRBV19, the J gene TRBJ1-2; D may be TRBD1 (5 bases). V shed 1 base and J shed 4 bases, with 10 bases lying between them. This CDR3 contains 14 residues. In germline, CDR1 is LNHDA, CDR2 SQIVND (reference sequence).

The chain uses TRBV5-1 and TRBJ2-2, with a weak D call TRBD1 (5 bases). CDR1 and CDR2 from the germline V gene are SGHRS and YFSETQ. Trimming shortened V by 7 bases and J by 6 bases, and 19 bases separated the two germline ends. This CDR3 is built from 15 residues. Here the CDR3 reads CASSDTGYMAGELFF. CDR3 nucleotides: TGCGCCAGCTCGGACACAGGATACATGGCCGGGGAGCTGTTTTTT.

This clone was detected once. The chain is built from TRBV5-4 and TRBJ2-1; 11 bases fit TRBD1. V dropped 0 bases and J dropped 9; count of bases not matched to a gene: 8. The CDR3 is made up of 16 amino acids. The germline V gene encodes CDR1 SGHNT and CDR2 YYREEE (reference sequence). The CDR3 protein is CASSLEKGQGAPEQFF. As DNA, the CDR3 is TGTGCCAGCAGCTTGGAAAAAGGACAGGGGGCTCCTGAGCAGTTCTTC.

The chain couples TRBV2 to TRBJ1-2; D gene uncertain. CDR3 length: 11 residues. Germline-derived CDR1 and CDR2 are SNHLY and FYNNEI. V lost 9 bases, J lost 3 bases, and 8 bases lay in between. The CDR3, as DNA: TGTGCCAGACCACTGGACTATGGCTACACCTTC. Translating it yields CARPLDYGYTF.

The chain employs TRBV5-1 and TRBJ2-3, with D hard to call. In germline, CDR1 is SGHRS, CDR2 YFSETQ. The CDR3 extends over 15 amino acids. Trimming cost V 1 base and J 0 bases, with 9 bases left between them. In DNA form, the CDR3 reads TGCGCCAGCAGCTTGCGAGTCTCGAGCACAGATACGCAGTATTTT. Translated, it gives CASSLRVSSTDTQYF.

This rearrangement joins TRBV3-1 (or the pseudogene TRBV3-2) to TRBJ1-3; D gene uncertain. The germline CDR1 and CDR2 sequences are LGHDT and YNNKEL (reference sequence). The V and J ends lost 4 bases and 0 bases respectively, with 7 bases between them. CDR3 size: 14 residues. CDR3 sequence (DNA): TGTGCCAGCAGCCTAATCAGCTCTGGAAACACCATATATTTT. This codes for CASSLISSGNTIYF.

Only one count was recorded for this clone. This chain uses TRBV21-1 with TRBJ2-1; the table's D call of TRBD2 was not tested on the DNA. TRBV21-1 is a pseudogene. The length of the CDR3 is 15 residues. CDR3 sequence: CASSKSGGAVDEQFF. As DNA, the CDR3 is TGTGCCAGCAGCAAAAGCGGGGGGGCCGTCGATGAGCAGTTCTTC.

The rearrangement uses TRBV19 and TRBJ1-1; no definite D call. This CDR3 has 14 residues. The V end was cut by 6 bases, the J end by 0 bases, with 11 bases between. Per the germline V gene, CDR1 is LNHDA and CDR2 is SQIVND (reference sequence). The CDR3 nucleotides are TGTGCCAGTAGCGCAGGCTACATGAACACTGAAGCTTTCTTT. Its translation: CASSAGYMNTEAFF.

This clone came up once. This chain uses TRBV3-1 (or the pseudogene TRBV3-2) with TRBJ1-2; D is possibly TRBD1 (5 bases). The germline V gene has CDR1 LGHDT and CDR2 YNNKEL (reference sequence). CDR3 length: 12 residues. V lost 7 bases and J lost 7, with 13 bases in between. The DNA of the CDR3 is TGTGCCAGCAACTTCGGGGGGTCTGGCTACACCTTC. This codes for CASNFGGSGYTF.

This clone was recorded a few times. This sequence joins TRBV12-3 or TRBV12-4 and TRBJ1-2; 7 bases align to TRBD1. The V segment lost 4 bases and the J segment 6 bases; nucleotides outside the gene matches: 2. This CDR3 contains 12 residues. This CDR3 is CASSSQGDGYTF. CDR3 coding DNA: TGTGCCAGCAGTTCTCAGGGGGATGGCTACACCTTC.

The V and J genes are TRBV5-1 and TRBJ2-2, with a weak D call TRBD1 (8 bases). Germline V gives CDR1 SGHRS, CDR2 YFSETQ. V was pared by 4 bases and J by 6 bases, with 16 bases between. This CDR3 comprises 15 residues. The CDR3 region is CASSSGTGSAGELFF. The CDR3 DNA follows: TGCGCCAGCAGCAGCGGGACAGGTTCGGCCGGGGAGCTGTTTTTT. Full variable domain (outside the CDR3, taken from reference TRBV5-1 and TRBJ2-2): KAGVTQTPRYLIKTRGQQVTLSCSPISGHRSVSWYQQTPGQGLQFLFEYFSETQRNKGNFPGRFSGRQFSNSRSEMNVSTLELGDSALYLCASSSGTGSAGELFFGEGSRLTVL.